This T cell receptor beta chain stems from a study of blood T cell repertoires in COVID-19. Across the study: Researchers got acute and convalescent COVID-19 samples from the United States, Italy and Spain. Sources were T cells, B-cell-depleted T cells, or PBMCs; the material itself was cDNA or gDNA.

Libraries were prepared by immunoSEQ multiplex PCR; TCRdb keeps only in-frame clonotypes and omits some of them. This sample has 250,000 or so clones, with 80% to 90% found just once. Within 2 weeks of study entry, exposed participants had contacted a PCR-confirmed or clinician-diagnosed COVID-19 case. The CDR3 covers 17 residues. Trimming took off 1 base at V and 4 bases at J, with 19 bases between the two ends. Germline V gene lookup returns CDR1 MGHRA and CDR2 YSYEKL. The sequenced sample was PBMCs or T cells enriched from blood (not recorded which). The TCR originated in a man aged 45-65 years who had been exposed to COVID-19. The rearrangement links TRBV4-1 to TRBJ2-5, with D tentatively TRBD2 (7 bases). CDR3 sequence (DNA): TGCGCCAGCAGCCAAGGCAGGGAGGGGGGCTCCGCAGAGACCCAGTACTTC. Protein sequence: CASSQGREGGSAETQYF.